This T cell receptor (beta chain) was recovered during a study of T-cell memory formation after mild COVID-19. Study summary: Clusters of TCRs were largely donor specific. Study findings and constraints: Clones that got smaller from day 15 to 85 had even CD4/CD8, while clones growing later tipped toward CD4+. Researchers report contracting CD4+ clones mostly in CM and EM, with CD8+ clones in EMRA.

This clonotype appeared many times. What it binds is unknown. Amplification by 5'RACE using constant-segment primers produced TCR alpha and TCR beta cDNA libraries that carried sample barcodes and UMIs. TCRdb redid the calling of the 5' RACE reads with MiXCR, one entry per CDR3 protein. The repertoire consists of about 390,000 distinct CDR3 sequences, with about 17% occurring once and the leading ten covering about 22%. The junction had 11 bases not matched to a gene; V was cut back by 4 bases and J by 5 bases. Germline CDR1 LGHDT, CDR2 YNNKEL (reference sequence). The CDR3 totals 16 residues. Sequenced material: PBMCs or a T cell subset sorted from them (not recorded which). The sequence derives from a young man who had mild COVID-19 (a few samples of this study predate the infection). Cell type and time point are not known. The rearrangement links TRBV3-1 to TRBJ2-3; 8 bases line up with TRBD2. Here the CDR3 DNA reads TGTGCCAGCAGCCCGGGGGCCGGGGGGGGTAAAGATACGCAGTATTTT. This encodes CASSPGAGGGKDTQYF.